This T cell receptor (beta chain) emerged from a study of shared clonotypes between healthy human individuals. Study details: Per-donor plates numbered three CD4 naive, three CD4 memory, two CD8 naive and one CD8 memory.

TCRdb's table, derived via immunoSEQ multiplex PCR, lists solely in-frame clones and lacks some. The sample consists of 2 million or so clones, just under 95% of them appearing once. As concerns this clone: Its antigen is not known.

The CDR3 spans 14 residues. Germline V gene sequence: CDR1 WSHSY, CDR2 SAAADI. The V end lost 6 bases, the J end lost 1 base, and 12 bases lay between the germline ends. It was CD45RO-negative cells, positively selected for CCR7, that made up naive CD8 cells, with terminally differentiated effector memory CD45RA+ cells excluded. Whole-study results and caveats: Estimated richness was generally greater in naive than memory subsets. Sorted-subset sequencing was shown by rarefaction to be incomplete despite large depth. With a handful of donors compared, 5% to 5.5% of naive CD4 clonotypes were shared.

This clonotype was obtained from a man in his late teens or twenties in good health. The V call is TRBV10-2, the J call TRBJ2-5, with D possibly being TRBD2 (5 bases). Sequencing was performed on naive CD8+ T cells sorted from blood. CDR3 DNA: TGCGCCAGCAGACCTCCCGGGATCCAAGAGACCCAGTACTTC. Its translation: CASRPPGIQETQYF.